Following are 30 T cell receptor beta chains from one sample sequenced in a study of memory CD4+ T cells and cytomegalovirus serostatus. Single viable CD3+CD4+CD8-CD45RO+ cells were sorted as the memory CD4+ T cells. The table came from immunoSEQ multiplex PCR; TCRdb's copy has only in-frame clones and leaves some out. Of about 59,000 clones in the sample, roughly 80% were seen once. Specimen: memory CD4+ T cells from blood. Receptors were obtained from an adult in good health and CMV-seronegative. Some clones in this sample may be carry-over from other donors' samples.

In this sample, this clone turned up once. The chain combines TRBV7-9 with TRBJ1-4, with D maybe TRBD1 (5 bases). From germline, CDR1 is SEHNR and CDR2 FQNEAQ (reference sequence). Trimming removed 5 bases at V and 0 bases at J, with 13 bases between. The CDR3 is made up of 16 amino acids. The CDR3: CASSPSGGSTNEKLFF. The CDR3 DNA follows: TGTGCCAGCAGCCCGTCCGGGGGGTCAACTAATGAAAAACTGTTTTTT.

This clone was observed a single time. The rearrangement joins TRBV5-3 to TRBJ1-1; D is ambiguous. TRBV5-3 is marked as an open reading frame, function uncertain. The V end was cut by 3 bases, the J end by 0 bases, with 18 bases between. This CDR3 contains 17 residues. The CDR3 sequence is CARSYNMETHMNTEAFF. CDR3 in DNA: TGTGCCAGAAGCTACAACATGGAAACGCACATGAACACTGAAGCTTTCTTT.

The genes are TRBV5-1 and TRBJ2-5; D uncertain. Germline V gives CDR1 SGHRS, CDR2 YFSETQ. Trimming took 2 bases from V and 5 from J, leaving 7 bases between them. The CDR3 totals 12 residues. The CDR3, as DNA: TGCGCCAGCAGCTTAGGGTCGGAGACCCAGTACTTC. Translation gives CASSLGSETQYF.

Points on this clone: This sample also contains other DNA sequences that code for the same CDR3. CDR3 coding DNA: TGTGCCAGCAGCTTAGGAGATCGCAGGGGCACTGAAGCTTTCTTT. It specifies CASSLGDRRGTEAFF. V gene TRBV7-2 combines with J gene TRBJ1-1; possibly TRBD1 for D (6 bases). This CDR3 spans 15 amino acids. CDR1 and CDR2 (germline): SGHTA, FQGNSA. V was cut by 1 base and J by 4 bases, with 13 bases left in between.

CDR3 loop: CASSRKGGDTEAFF. In nucleotides, the CDR3 is TGTGCCAGCAGCCGAAAAGGGGGCGACACTGAAGCTTTCTTT. V gene TRBV7-2 combines with J gene TRBJ1-1; TRBD1 aligns across 7 bases. Germline values: CDR1 SGHTA, CDR2 FQGNSA. This CDR3 spans 14 amino acids. Trimming cost V 5 bases and J 3 bases; bases outside gene matches: 6.

This clone showed up just a few times. The chain recombines TRBV19 with TRBJ1-1; TRBD1 might be the D (5 bases). Germline V CDR1 and CDR2: LNHDA, SQIVND (reference sequence). The CDR3 loop spans 15 amino acids. The V end lost 6 bases, the J end lost 4 bases, and 18 bases lay between the germline ends. Here the CDR3 reads CASRDTPNGGTEAFF. CDR3 DNA: TGTGCCAGTAGAGACACACCTAATGGGGGCACTGAAGCTTTCTTT.

The chain uses TRBV19 and TRBJ1-1; TRBD1 is a possible D gene (5 bases). V was trimmed by 3 bases and J by 4 bases, leaving 12 bases between them. This CDR3 has 14 residues. The V gene's germline CDR1 is LNHDA and CDR2 SQIVND (reference sequence). CDR3 nucleotide sequence: TGTGCCAGTAGTATGCACAGGAGCCCCACTGAAGCTTTCTTT. Its translation: CASSMHRSPTEAFF.

This clone was counted a few times. The rearrangement uses TRBV11-3 and TRBJ2-5; 8 nucleotides align to TRBD1. The trim removed 5 bases at V and 2 bases at J, leaving 4 bases unmatched. The CDR3 consists of 14 residues. Germline-derived CDR1 and CDR2 are SGHNT and YENEEA. The CDR3 sequence is CASSKGQEQETQYF. CDR3 nucleotide sequence: TGTGCCAGCAGCAAGGGACAGGAGCAAGAGACCCAGTACTTC.

V usage is TRBV27 and J usage is TRBJ2-7; the match to TRBD2 covers 9 bases. CDR1 and CDR2 from the germline V gene are MNHEY and SMNVEV (reference sequence). The V gene end was trimmed by 4 bases and the J gene end by 6 bases; junction bases not matched to a gene: 7. The CDR3 runs to 14 residues. CDR3 protein: CASSYSSGSPEQYF. The CDR3 bases are TGTGCCAGCAGTTATAGTAGCGGGAGCCCCGAGCAGTACTTC.

This chain uses TRBV18 with TRBJ1-4; D unresolved. CDR1 and CDR2 from the germline V gene are KGHSH and LQKENI. V was clipped by 4 bases and J by 6 bases, with 9 bases between them. This CDR3 spans 13 amino acids. The CDR3 coding sequence is TGTGCCAGCTCACGCGGGATTGATGAAAAACTGTTTTTT. It encodes CASSRGIDEKLFF.

This clone was counted only a few times. The J gene is TRBJ2-7, the V gene TRBV7-9; tentative D call: TRBD1 (5 bases). V lost 2 bases and J 4 bases, leaving 9 bases between the germline ends. The CDR3 contains 13 residues. Germline V CDR1 and CDR2: SEHNR, FQNEAQ (reference sequence). The CDR3 region is CASSLRGFYEQYF. The CDR3 coding sequence is TGTGCCAGCAGCTTAAGGGGATTTTACGAGCAGTACTTC. The full variable domain, completed using reference TRBV7-9 and TRBJ2-7, is DTGVSQNPRHKITKRGQNVTFRCDPISEHNRLYWYRQTLGQGPEFLTYFQNEAQLEKSRLLSDRFSAERPKGSFSTLEIQRTEQGDSAMYLCASSLRGFYEQYFGPGTRLTVT.

The genes are TRBV6-1 and TRBJ1-2, with D tentatively TRBD1 (6 bases). CDR3 size: 12 residues. Germline CDR1 reads MNHNS; CDR2 reads SASEGT. Trimming cost V 8 bases and J 10 bases, with 17 bases left between them. The CDR3 region has the DNA TGTGCCAGCGCTCCTTCAGGGGTTGTCTACACCTTC. Its translation is CASAPSGVVYTF.

The chain joins TRBV30 to TRBJ1-3; no definite D call. This CDR3 contains 14 residues. V was clipped by 0 bases and J by 2 bases, with 8 bases between them. Germline V CDR1 and CDR2: GTSNPN, SVGIG (reference sequence). The CDR3 nucleotides are TGTGCCTGGAGTGTACCTGGGACTGGAAACACCATATATTTT. Its translation is CAWSVPGTGNTIYF.

The chain recombines TRBV10-3 with TRBJ2-7; 10 bases agree with TRBD2. The CDR3 covers 15 residues. With V trimmed by 2 bases and J by 7 bases, 8 bases remained unmatched. Germline lookup yields CDR1 ENHRY and CDR2 SYGVKD. The CDR3 is CAISEPAGGPGEQYF. CDR3 nucleotide sequence: TGTGCCATCAGTGAGCCAGCGGGGGGGCCGGGGGAGCAGTACTTC.

The chain couples TRBV7-2 to TRBJ1-6; D is uncertain. CDR1 SGHTA and CDR2 FQGNSA come from the germline V gene. CDR3 length: 16 residues. V was clipped by 0 bases and J by 1 base, with 7 bases between them. The CDR3 DNA is TGTGCCAGCAGCTTAGCGTTTGGGTCCTATAATTCACCCCTCCACTTT. Translation gives CASSLAFGSYNSPLHF.

The gene calls are TRBV5-4 and TRBJ2-1, with D perhaps TRBD1 (5 bases). The V gene's germline CDR1 is SGHNT and CDR2 YYREEE (reference sequence). V was shortened by 0 bases and J by 3 bases, with 16 bases between the two germline ends. The CDR3 is made up of 17 amino acids. In nucleotides, the CDR3 is TGTGCCAGCAGCTTGGCCGGCAGTTGGGGCATCTACAATGAGCAGTTCTTC. Its protein is CASSLAGSWGIYNEQFF.

The sample holds a few counts of this clone. The chain couples TRBV4-1 to TRBJ2-4; TRBD1 aligns across 9 bases. Unmatched junction bases numbered 6, after V lost 5 bases and J lost 1 base. Germline V gene sequence: CDR1 MGHRA, CDR2 YSYEKL. The CDR3 runs to 16 residues. CDR3 nucleotides: TGCGCCAGCAGCAAAGGAGGACAGGGGGCCAAAAACATTCAGTACTTC. It codes for CASSKGGQGAKNIQYF.

The chain combines TRBV27 with TRBJ2-1, with TRBD2 identical over 11 bases. The CDR3 has 17 residues. Germline V gene sequence: CDR1 MNHEY, CDR2 SMNVEV (reference sequence). Trimming cost V 2 bases and J 0 bases; bases outside gene matches: 3. CDR3 in amino acids: CASSLIAGGSSYNEQFF. For the CDR3, the DNA is TGTGCCAGCAGTTTAATAGCGGGAGGGAGCTCCTACAATGAGCAGTTCTTC.

This rearrangement joins TRBV28 to TRBJ2-7; D gene unclear. CDR1 is MDHEN and CDR2 is SYDVKM in the germline V gene. The CDR3 has 17 amino acids. V was cut by 1 base and J by 0 bases, with 16 bases left in between. In DNA form, the CDR3 reads TGTGCCAGCAGTTTATCCTCCCCAGAGAAGAGCTCCTACGAGCAGTACTTC. This encodes CASSLSSPEKSSYEQYF.

V usage is TRBV30 and J usage is TRBJ2-2; unclear D gene. Trimming removed 0 bases at V and 4 bases at J, with 12 bases between. Germline assignment: CDR1 GTSNPN and CDR2 SVGIG (reference sequence). The CDR3 has 15 residues. The CDR3 DNA follows: TGTGCCTGGAGTGTACAAGGCGATCCCACCGGGGAGCTGTTTTTT. It encodes CAWSVQGDPTGELFF.

The rearrangement links TRBV30 to TRBJ1-2; possibly TRBD1 for D (5 bases). The germline V gene has CDR1 GTSNPN and CDR2 SVGIG (reference sequence). The V end lost 2 bases, the J end lost 8 bases, and 15 bases lay between the germline ends. The CDR3 consists of 13 residues. CDR3 nucleotide sequence: TGTGCCTGGAGTATACGGGGGTTTGGGGGCTACACCTTC. It specifies CAWSIRGFGGYTF. Full variable domain (outside the CDR3, taken from reference TRBV30 and TRBJ1-2): SQTIHQWPATLVQPVGSPLSLECTVEGTSNPNLYWYRQAAGRGLQLLFYSVGIGQISSEVPQNLSASRPQDRQFILSSKKLLLSDSGFYLCAWSIRGFGGYTFGSGTRLTVV.

The rearrangement uses TRBV14 and TRBJ2-5; D not certain. Germline V gives CDR1 SGHDN, CDR2 FVKESK. Trimming took off 4 bases at V and 5 bases at J, with 11 bases between the two ends. The CDR3 has 13 amino acids. CDR3 coding DNA: TGTGCCAGCAGCCCAGCACCTAAGGAGACCCAGTACTTC. This gives the protein CASSPAPKETQYF.

V is TRBV5-5 and J is TRBJ2-3; 8 bases agree with TRBD1. Germline CDR1 reads SGHKS; CDR2 reads YYEKEE (reference sequence). The V gene end was trimmed by 6 bases and the J gene end by 4 bases; junction bases not matched to a gene: 10. This CDR3 spans 15 amino acids. CDR3 coding DNA: TGTGCCAGCACCTTCCAGGGGGCGCGGGCAGATACGCAGTATTTT. It is translated as CASTFQGARADTQYF.

The CDR3 DNA follows: TGTGCCTGGAGTGTTCTCCCAGGGGTCGGGGAGCTGTTTTTT. It translates to CAWSVLPGVGELFF. V is TRBV30 and J is TRBJ2-2; weak D call: TRBD1 (6 bases). Germline V CDR1 and CDR2: GTSNPN, SVGIG (reference sequence). The CDR3 has 14 residues. Trimming left V 0 bases short and J 7 bases short, with 12 bases between.

V gene TRBV28 combines with J gene TRBJ1-5, with 10 positions matching TRBD1. Germline-derived CDR1 and CDR2 are MDHEN and SYDVKM. The CDR3 is made up of 15 amino acids. V was pared by 6 bases and J by 6 bases, with 8 bases of the junction left unmatched. CDR3 loop: CASSPGTGEGQPQHF. As DNA, the CDR3 is TGTGCCAGCAGCCCGGGGACAGGGGAGGGTCAGCCCCAGCATTTT.

The chain combines TRBV11-2 with TRBJ2-7; TRBD1 might be the D (5 bases). The CDR3 is 14 residues long. V dropped 2 bases and J dropped 2 bases, with 10 bases sitting between them. Per germline, CDR1 SGHAT and CDR2 FQNNGV. This CDR3 reads CASSLIRGTYEQYF. CDR3 coding DNA: TGTGCCAGCAGCTTAATTAGGGGTACCTACGAGCAGTACTTC.

The chain carries TRBV5-1 and TRBJ2-7, with D perhaps matching TRBD1 (6 bases). V was cut by 3 bases and J by 2 bases, with 27 bases left in between. This CDR3 comprises 19 residues. Germline V gene data show CDR1 as SGHRS and CDR2 as YFSETQ. The CDR3 region has the DNA TGCGCCAGCAGCTCTCTGAGAGAGTTTAGGGGGACCTCAACCTACGAGCAGTACTTC. Encoded protein: CASSSLREFRGTSTYEQYF.

As regards this clone: Sequence at one end of the junction differs from germline and may be a read error. The chain couples TRBV7-7 to TRBJ1-3, with D perhaps matching TRBD1 (5 bases). The germline CDR1 and CDR2 sequences are SSHAT and FNYEAQ (reference sequence). This CDR3 is 13 amino acids long. The CDR3 loop is CASSTGNGNTIYF. The CDR3 region has the DNA TGTGCTAGCAGCACAGGAAATGGAAACACCATATATTTT.

The chain carries TRBV30 and TRBJ2-2; no firm D call. The CDR3 totals 13 residues. Trimming removed 4 bases at V and 1 base at J, with 7 bases between. Germline assignment: CDR1 GTSNPN and CDR2 SVGIG (reference sequence). CDR3 protein: CAWKDVNTGELFF. The CDR3 DNA follows: TGTGCCTGGAAGGACGTGAACACCGGGGAGCTGTTTTTT.

This rearrangement joins TRBV10-1 to TRBJ2-1; perhaps TRBD2 as D (7 bases). CDR1 and CDR2 from the germline V gene are WNHNN and SYGVQD (reference sequence). This CDR3 comprises 15 residues. V lost 0 bases, J lost 10 bases, and 16 bases lay in between. The CDR3: CASSESTRGGREQFF. CDR3 nucleotides: TGCGCCAGCAGTGAGTCTACGAGGGGGGGCAGGGAGCAGTTCTTC.